This T cell receptor beta chain appears in the sequencing data of a study of identical twins. As for this clonotype: Its antigen remains unidentified.

Study-wide findings and caveats: Abundant beta clonotypes from cord blood bore fewer insertions; memory repertoires lacked this pattern. For out-of-frame alpha sequences shared by twins, low generation probability was in excess.

MiXCR, applied by TCRdb to the 5' RACE reads, yields one record per CDR3 protein. Of hundreds of thousands of distinct CDR3 sequences detected, roughly 18% appear once; the ten largest clones hold around 14%. These same records also appear under a second study, on T cells expressing NK-cell markers. That paper notes: Roughly 6 of the donors carried dominant NKG2C+ clonotypes that took up about 1.0-7.5% of their CD8+ T cells.

The sequence came from a woman aged 18 to 35 in good health. The sequenced sample consisted of PBMCs.

In DNA, the CDR3 is TGTGCCAGCAGCATCGGACTAGCGGGTCCCCAAGAGACCCAGTACTTC. Translating gives CASSIGLAGPQETQYF. The rearrangement links TRBV11-2 to TRBJ2-5; 11 bases map to TRBD2. Looked up from germline, CDR1 is SGHAT and CDR2 is FQNNGV. V shed 5 bases, J shed 1 base, and the junction held 6 bases outside the gene matches. This CDR3 contains 16 residues.